This TCR beta chain was found in a study of neurological immune-mediated disorders. The study's findings and limits: The greatest TCR clonal expansion appeared in HTLV-1-associated myelopathy and the smallest, falling below healthy controls, in multiple sclerosis. Expanded clones shared no identical CDR3 amino acid sequences across subjects, which suggested private TCR-beta repertoires in all groups.

The cDNA was synthesized by means of template-switch 5'RACE, which was carried out with 10-nucleotide random UMIs. TCRdb reanalysed the 5' RACE reads using MiXCR and keeps one entry per CDR3 protein. The sample includes fewer than 40,000 distinct CDR3 sequences, about 13% seen only once; the top ten take around 2.3%. As for time point: longitudinal time-point 2. The unsorted libraries originated from 2 million PBMCs that had been stored at -80 C. This clonotype was recorded many times. What it recognizes is unknown. V was clipped by 0 bases and J by 2 bases, with 5 bases between them. Germline-derived CDR1 and CDR2 are SGHTS and YDEGEE. The CDR3 sequence is 13 residues long.

This receptor was identified in a woman in her thirties or forties in good health. The sample comprised PBMCs. J is TRBJ1-2 and V is TRBV5-8; D unresolved. The CDR3: CASSLAENYGYTF. The CDR3 bases are TGTGCCAGCAGCTTGGCCGAGAACTATGGCTACACCTTC.